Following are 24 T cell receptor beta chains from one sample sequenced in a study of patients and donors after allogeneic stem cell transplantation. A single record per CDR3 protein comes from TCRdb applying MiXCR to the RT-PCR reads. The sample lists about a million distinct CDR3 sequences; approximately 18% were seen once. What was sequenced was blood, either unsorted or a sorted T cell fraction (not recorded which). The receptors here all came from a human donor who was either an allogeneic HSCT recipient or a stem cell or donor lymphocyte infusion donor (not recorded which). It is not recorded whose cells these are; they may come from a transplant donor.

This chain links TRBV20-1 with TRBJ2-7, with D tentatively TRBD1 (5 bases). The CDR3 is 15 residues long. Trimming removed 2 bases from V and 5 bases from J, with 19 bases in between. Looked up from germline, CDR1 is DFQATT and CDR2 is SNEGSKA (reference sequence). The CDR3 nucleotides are TGCAGTGCTAGACTCAATGGGGCGGCTAACCACGAGCAGTACTTC. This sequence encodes CSARLNGAANHEQYF.

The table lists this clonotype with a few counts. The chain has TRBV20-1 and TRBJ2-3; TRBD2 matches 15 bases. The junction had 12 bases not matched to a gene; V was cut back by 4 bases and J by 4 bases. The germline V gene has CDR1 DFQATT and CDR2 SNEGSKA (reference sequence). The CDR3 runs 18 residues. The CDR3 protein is CSAISPGLAGGQSDTQYF. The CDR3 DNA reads TGCAGTGCTATATCTCCGGGACTAGCGGGAGGACAATCAGATACGCAGTATTTT.

The CDR3 loop reads CASRPFNDGGSPLHF. CDR3 coding DNA: TGTGCCAGCAGGCCCTTCAATGACGGAGGATCACCCCTCCACTTT. The chain carries TRBV12-3 or TRBV12-4 and TRBJ1-6; unclear D gene. This CDR3 has 15 amino acids. The V gene lost 6 bases and the J gene lost 10 bases, with 19 bases spanning the gap.

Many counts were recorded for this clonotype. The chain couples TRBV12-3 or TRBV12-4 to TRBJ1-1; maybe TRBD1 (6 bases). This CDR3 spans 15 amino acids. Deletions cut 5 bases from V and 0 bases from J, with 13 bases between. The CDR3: CASSTHRDMNTEAFF. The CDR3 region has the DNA TGTGCCAGCAGTACACACAGGGATATGAACACTGAAGCTTTCTTT.

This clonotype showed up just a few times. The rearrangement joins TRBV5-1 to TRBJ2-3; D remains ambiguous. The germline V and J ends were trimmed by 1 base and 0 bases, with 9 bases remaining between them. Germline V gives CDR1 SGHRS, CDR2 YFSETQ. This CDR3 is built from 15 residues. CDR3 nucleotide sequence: TGCGCCAGCAGCTTGATGGACCCGAGCACAGATACGCAGTATTTT. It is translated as CASSLMDPSTDTQYF. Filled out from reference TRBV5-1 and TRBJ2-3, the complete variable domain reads KAGVTQTPRYLIKTRGQQVTLSCSPISGHRSVSWYQQTPGQGLQFLFEYFSETQRNKGNFPGRFSGRQFSNSRSEMNVSTLELGDSALYLCASSLMDPSTDTQYFGPGTRLTVL.

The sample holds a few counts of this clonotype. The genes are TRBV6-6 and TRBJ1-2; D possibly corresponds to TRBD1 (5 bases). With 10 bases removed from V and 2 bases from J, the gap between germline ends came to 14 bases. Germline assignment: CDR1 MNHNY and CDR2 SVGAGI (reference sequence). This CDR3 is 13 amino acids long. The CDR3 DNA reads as TGTGCCACCCAACGACGGGGGAACTATGGCTACACCTTC. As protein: CATQRRGNYGYTF.

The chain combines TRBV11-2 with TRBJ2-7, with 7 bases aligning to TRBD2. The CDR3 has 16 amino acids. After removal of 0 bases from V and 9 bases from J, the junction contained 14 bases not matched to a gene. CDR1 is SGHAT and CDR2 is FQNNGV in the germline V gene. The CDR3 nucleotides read TGTGCCAGCAGCTTAGATCGCCTAGCGGCCCCCGGTGGGCAGTACTTC. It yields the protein CASSLDRLAAPGGQYF.

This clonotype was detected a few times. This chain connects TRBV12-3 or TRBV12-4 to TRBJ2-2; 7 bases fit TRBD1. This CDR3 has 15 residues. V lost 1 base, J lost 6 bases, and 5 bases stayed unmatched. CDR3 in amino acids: CASSLGRTGAGELFF. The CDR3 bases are TGTGCCAGCAGTTTAGGAAGAACAGGGGCCGGGGAGCTGTTTTTT.

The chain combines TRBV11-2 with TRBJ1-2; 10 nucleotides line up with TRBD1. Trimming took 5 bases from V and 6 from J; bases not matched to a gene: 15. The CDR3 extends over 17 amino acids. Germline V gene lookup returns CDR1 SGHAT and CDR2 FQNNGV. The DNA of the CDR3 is TGTGCCAGCAGCACCATCTCCCTTCGGGACAGGGGTCATGGCTACACCTTC. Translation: CASSTISLRDRGHGYTF.

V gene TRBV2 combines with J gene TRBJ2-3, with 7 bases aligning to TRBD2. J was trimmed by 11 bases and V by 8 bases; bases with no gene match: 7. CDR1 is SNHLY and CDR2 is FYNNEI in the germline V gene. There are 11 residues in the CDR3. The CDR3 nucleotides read TGTGCCAGCGGGGGGGAGGTCGAGCAGTATTTT. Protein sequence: CASGGEVEQYF.

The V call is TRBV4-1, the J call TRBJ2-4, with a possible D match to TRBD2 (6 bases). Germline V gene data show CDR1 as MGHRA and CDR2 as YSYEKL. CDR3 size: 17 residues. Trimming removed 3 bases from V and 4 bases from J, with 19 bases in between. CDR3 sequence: CASSHRDSTPRKNIQYF. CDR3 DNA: TGCGCCAGCAGCCACCGGGACTCCACCCCTAGAAAAAACATTCAGTACTTC.

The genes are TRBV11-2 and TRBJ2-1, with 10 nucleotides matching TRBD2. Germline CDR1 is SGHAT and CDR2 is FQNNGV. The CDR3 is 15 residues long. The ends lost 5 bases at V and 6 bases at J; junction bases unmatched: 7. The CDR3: CASSPPGLAINEQFF. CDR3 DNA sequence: TGTGCCAGCAGCCCTCCGGGACTAGCGATCAATGAGCAGTTCTTC.

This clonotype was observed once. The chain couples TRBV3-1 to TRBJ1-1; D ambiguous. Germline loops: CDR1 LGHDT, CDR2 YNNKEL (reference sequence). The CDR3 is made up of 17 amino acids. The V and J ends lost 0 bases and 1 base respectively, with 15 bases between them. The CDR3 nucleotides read TGTGCCAGCAGCCAAGATCGGGAGGGCAGAGAGAACACTGAAGCTTTCTTT. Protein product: CASSQDREGRENTEAFF.

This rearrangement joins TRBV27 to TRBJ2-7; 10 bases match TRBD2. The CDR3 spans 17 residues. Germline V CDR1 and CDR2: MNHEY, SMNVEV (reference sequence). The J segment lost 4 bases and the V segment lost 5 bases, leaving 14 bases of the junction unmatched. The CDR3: CASSPKKKAGGPYEQYF. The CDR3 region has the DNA TGTGCCAGCAGTCCGAAAAAGAAAGCGGGAGGGCCTTACGAGCAGTACTTC.

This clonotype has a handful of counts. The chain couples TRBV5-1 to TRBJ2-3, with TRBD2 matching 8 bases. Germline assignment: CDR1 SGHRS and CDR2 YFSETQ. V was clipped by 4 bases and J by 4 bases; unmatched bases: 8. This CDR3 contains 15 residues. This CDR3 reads CASSGSGGKADTQYF. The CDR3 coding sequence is TGCGCCAGCAGCGGTTCGGGGGGGAAGGCAGATACGCAGTATTTT. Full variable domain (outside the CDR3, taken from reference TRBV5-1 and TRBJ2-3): KAGVTQTPRYLIKTRGQQVTLSCSPISGHRSVSWYQQTPGQGLQFLFEYFSETQRNKGNFPGRFSGRQFSNSRSEMNVSTLELGDSALYLCASSGSGGKADTQYFGPGTRLTVL.

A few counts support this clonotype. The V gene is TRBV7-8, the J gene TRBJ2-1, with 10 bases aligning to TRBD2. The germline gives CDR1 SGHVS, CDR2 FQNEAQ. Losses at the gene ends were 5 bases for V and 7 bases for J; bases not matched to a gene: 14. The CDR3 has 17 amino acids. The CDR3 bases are TGTGCCAGCAGCCCTATACGAAGCCTAGCGGGAGTAAATGAGCAGTTCTTC. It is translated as CASSPIRSLAGVNEQFF.

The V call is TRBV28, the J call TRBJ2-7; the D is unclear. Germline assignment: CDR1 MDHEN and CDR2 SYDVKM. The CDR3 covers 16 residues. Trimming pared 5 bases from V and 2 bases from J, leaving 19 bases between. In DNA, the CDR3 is TGTGCCAGCAGTAGCCGGACCTTGTACTCCACCTACGAGCAGTACTTC. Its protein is CASSSRTLYSTYEQYF.

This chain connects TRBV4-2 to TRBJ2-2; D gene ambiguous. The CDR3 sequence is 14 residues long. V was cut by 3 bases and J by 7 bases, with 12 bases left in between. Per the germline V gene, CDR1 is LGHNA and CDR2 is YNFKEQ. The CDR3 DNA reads TGTGCCAGCAGCCAGCTTATACAAGTCGGGGAGCTGTTTTTT. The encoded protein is CASSQLIQVGELFF.

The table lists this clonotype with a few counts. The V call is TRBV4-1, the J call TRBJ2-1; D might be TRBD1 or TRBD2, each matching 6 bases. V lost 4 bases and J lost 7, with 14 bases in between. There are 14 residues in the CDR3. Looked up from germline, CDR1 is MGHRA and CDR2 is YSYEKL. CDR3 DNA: TGCGCCAGCAGCCCGCTAGGGGGGCTTAATGAGCAGTTCTTC. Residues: CASSPLGGLNEQFF.

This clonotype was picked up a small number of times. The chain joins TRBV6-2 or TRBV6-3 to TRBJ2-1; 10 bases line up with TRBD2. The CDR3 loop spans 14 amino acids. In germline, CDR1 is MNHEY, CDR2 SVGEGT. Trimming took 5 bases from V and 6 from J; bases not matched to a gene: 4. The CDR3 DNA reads TGTGCCAGCAGTCCCCTAGCGGGAGTCAATGAGCAGTTCTTC. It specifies CASSPLAGVNEQFF.

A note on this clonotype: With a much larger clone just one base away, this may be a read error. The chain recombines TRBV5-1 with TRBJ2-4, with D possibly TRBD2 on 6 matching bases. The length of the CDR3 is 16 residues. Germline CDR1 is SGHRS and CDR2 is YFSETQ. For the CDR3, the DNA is TGCGCCAGCAGCGGAGGACGGATACTAGCCAAAAACGTTCAGTACTTC. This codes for CASSGGRILAKNVQYF.

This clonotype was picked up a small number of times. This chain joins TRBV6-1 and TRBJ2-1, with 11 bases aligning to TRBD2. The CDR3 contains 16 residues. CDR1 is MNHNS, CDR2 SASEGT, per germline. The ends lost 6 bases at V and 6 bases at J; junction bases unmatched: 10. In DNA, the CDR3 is TGTGCCAGCAGGGCCGCTCTAGCGGGGGGCTCCAATGAGCAGTTCTTC. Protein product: CASRAALAGGSNEQFF.

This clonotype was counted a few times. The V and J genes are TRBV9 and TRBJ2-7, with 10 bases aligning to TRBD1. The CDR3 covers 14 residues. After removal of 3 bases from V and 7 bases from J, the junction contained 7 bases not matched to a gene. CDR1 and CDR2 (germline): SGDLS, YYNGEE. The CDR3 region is CASSAGQGLREQYF. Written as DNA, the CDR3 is TGTGCCAGCAGCGCGGGACAGGGGCTACGGGAGCAGTACTTC. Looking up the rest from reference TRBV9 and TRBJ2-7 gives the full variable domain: DSGVTQTPKHLITATGQRVTLRCSPRSGDLSVYWYQQSLDQGLQFLIQYYNGEERAKGNILERFSAQQFPDLHSELNLSSLELGDSALYFCASSAGQGLREQYFGPGTRLTVT.

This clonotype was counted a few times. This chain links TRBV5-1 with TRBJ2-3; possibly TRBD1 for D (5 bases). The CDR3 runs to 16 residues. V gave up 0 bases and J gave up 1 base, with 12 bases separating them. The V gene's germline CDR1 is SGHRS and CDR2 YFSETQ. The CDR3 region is CASSLVGAQGTDTQYF. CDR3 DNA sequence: TGCGCCAGCAGCTTGGTAGGGGCGCAAGGCACAGATACGCAGTATTTT.